What follows is one TCR beta chain and its context. This entry comes from a study of control samples from healthy donors and cancer patients. Using immunoSEQ multiplex PCR, the repertoire was profiled, and TCRdb retains in-frame clones only, with some absent. Seen here are 150,000 to 200,000 clones, roughly 89% observed once, and the top ten hold more than 1.3%. Sequencing was carried out using blood. The clonotype originates from a woman aged 30 to 39 in good health.

In nucleotides, the CDR3 is TGCGCCAGCAGCCAAGGGGACAGCATGAACACTGAAGCTTTCTTT. Translating it yields CASSQGDSMNTEAFF. The chain employs TRBV4-3 and TRBJ1-1; 7 nucleotides match TRBD1. V trimming: 1 base; J trimming: 0 bases; junction bases outside the gene matches: 2. Per germline, CDR1 LGHNA and CDR2 YSLEER. There are 15 residues in the CDR3.